This passage covers 25 T cell receptor beta chains from one sample sequenced in a study of CD8 T cells in ankylosing spondylitis. The antigens of these receptors remain unknown. TCRdb re-derived calls from the 5' RACE reads in MiXCR, one entry per CDR3 protein. The repertoire holds about 390,000 distinct CDR3 sequences, with about a fifth as singletons. Study results and limitations: Several highly homologous variants made up a TCR beta motif that seemed to typify ankylosing spondylitis blood.

The sequenced sample was blood, either unsorted or a sorted T cell fraction (not recorded which). All receptors come from a male donor with ankylosing spondylitis.

The V call is TRBV5-5, the J call TRBJ1-4; D gene ambiguous. The V end was cut by 4 bases, the J end by 2 bases, with 12 bases between. CDR3 length equals 15 residues. Germline assignment: CDR1 SGHKS and CDR2 YYEKEE (reference sequence). The CDR3 loop reads CASSVNPDTNEKLFF. The DNA for the CDR3 is TGTGCCAGCAGCGTGAACCCGGACACTAATGAAAAACTGTTTTTT.

The chain couples TRBV19 to TRBJ2-7; D uncertain. Germline CDR1 LNHDA, CDR2 SQIVND (reference sequence). CDR3 length: 15 amino acids. V was shortened by 0 bases and J by 0 bases, with 9 bases between the two germline ends. The CDR3 DNA is TGTGCCAGTAGTATAGATGGTGGGATCTCCTACGAGCAGTACTTC. It specifies CASSIDGGISYEQYF.

The rearrangement joins TRBV12-3 or TRBV12-4 to TRBJ2-1; D is possibly TRBD2 (5 bases). This CDR3 is built from 14 residues. V was trimmed by 4 bases and J by 2 bases, leaving 9 bases between them. The CDR3 DNA follows: TGTGCCAGCAGTTCCGGGGTCCCCTACAATGAGCAGTTCTTC. Translating gives CASSSGVPYNEQFF.

The rearrangement uses TRBV12-3 or TRBV12-4 and TRBJ2-3, with D tentatively TRBD2 (5 bases). This CDR3 region has 15 residues. The V and J ends lost 1 base and 8 bases respectively, with 16 bases between them. The CDR3, as DNA: TGTGCCAGCAGTTTAGGGCCTAGCTCTCTTGGTACGCAGTATTTT. It is translated as CASSLGPSSLGTQYF.

CDR3 in amino acids: CASSAGGSAKGTQYF. The DNA for the CDR3 is TGTGCCAGCAGCGCGGGAGGGAGCGCAAAAGGGACCCAGTACTTC. V and J are TRBV7-2 and TRBJ2-5; the match to TRBD2 covers 9 bases. The trim removed 5 bases at V and 7 bases at J, leaving 11 bases unmatched. This CDR3 has 15 amino acids. The V gene's germline CDR1 is SGHTA and CDR2 FQGNSA.

The chain has TRBV18 and TRBJ2-7; 11 positions match TRBD2. The ends lost 3 bases at V and 2 bases at J; junction bases unmatched: 3. The CDR3 extends over 15 amino acids. Per germline, CDR1 KGHSH and CDR2 LQKENI. In DNA form, the CDR3 reads TGTGCCAGCTCACCGTCGACTAGCGGGGCCTACGAGCAGTACTTC. This codes for CASSPSTSGAYEQYF.

Ten or more counts support this clonotype. J is TRBJ2-1 and V is TRBV12-3 or TRBV12-4, with a tentative D call TRBD2 (6 bases). The CDR3 is 13 amino acids. V gave up 4 bases and J gave up 5 bases, with 9 bases separating them. The CDR3 reads CASSYLADNEQFF. The DNA of the CDR3 is TGTGCCAGCAGTTATTTAGCGGACAATGAGCAGTTCTTC.

In its sample, this clonotype was seen a few times. The V and J genes are TRBV9 and TRBJ2-7; a possible D gene is TRBD2 (5 bases). Germline V gene data show CDR1 as SGDLS and CDR2 as YYNGEE. This CDR3 is built from 16 residues. V lost 0 bases to trimming and J lost 2 bases, with 15 bases between them. CDR3 sequence (DNA): TGTGCCAGCAGCGTAGGCCTACGGGATCCAACCTACGAGCAGTACTTC. Amino acids: CASSVGLRDPTYEQYF.

The chain carries TRBV20-1 and TRBJ2-5, with 14 bases lining up with TRBD2. Losses at the gene ends were 5 bases for V and 4 bases for J; bases not matched to a gene: 3. The germline V gene encodes CDR1 DFQATT and CDR2 SNEGSKA (reference sequence). The CDR3 sequence is 14 residues long. Here the CDR3 DNA reads TGCAGTGCTCTGGGACTAGCGGGAGCAGAGACCCAGTACTTC. Translation gives CSALGLAGAETQYF.

The chain links TRBV6-1 to TRBJ1-5, with 8 bases identical to TRBD1. Germline V CDR1 and CDR2: MNHNS, SASEGT. The CDR3 extends over 15 amino acids. Unmatched junction bases numbered 5, after V lost 5 bases and J lost 2 bases. CDR3 amino acids: CASSPHRGGNQPQHF. The CDR3 DNA reads TGTGCCAGCAGTCCACACAGGGGGGGCAATCAGCCCCAGCATTTT.

This clonotype was counted between two and nine times. The CDR3, as DNA: TGTGCCAGCAGCCAGTTTAGAGACGGGGAGCTGTTTTTT. Residues: CASSQFRDGELFF. The gene calls are TRBV14 and TRBJ2-2; D is unclear. The CDR3 spans 13 residues. V was pared by 3 bases and J by 7 bases, with 9 bases between. Germline CDR1 SGHDN, CDR2 FVKESK. The full variable domain, completed using reference TRBV14 and TRBJ2-2, is EAGVTQFPSHSVIEKGQTVTLRCDPISGHDNLYWYRRVMGKEIKFLLHFVKESKQDESGMPNNRFLAERTGGTYSTLKVQPAELEDSGVYFCASSQFRDGELFFGEGSRLTVL.

This clonotype has only a few counts. The chain has TRBV11-2 and TRBJ2-4; TRBD2 aligns across 7 bases. There are 20 residues in the CDR3. V lost 2 bases, J lost 0 bases, and 16 bases stayed unmatched. CDR1 SGHAT and CDR2 FQNNGV come from the germline V gene. CDR3 DNA sequence: TGTGCCAGCAGCTTAAGAACCGCAGGGACTACAAACCTAGCCAAAAACATTCAGTACTTC. Translation gives CASSLRTAGTTNLAKNIQYF.

This clonotype was counted a few times. The V call is TRBV4-3, the J call TRBJ2-3, with D possibly TRBD1 on 5 matching bases. The ends were cut back, 1 base at V and 6 bases at J, with 11 bases in the middle. CDR1 LGHNA and CDR2 YSLEER come from the germline V gene. The CDR3 extends over 14 amino acids. The chain's CDR3 is CASSQVWGRDTQYF. DNA for the CDR3: TGCGCCAGCAGCCAAGTTTGGGGCCGGGATACGCAGTATTTT.

V usage is TRBV24-1 and J usage is TRBJ2-2, with D uncertain. The CDR3 is made up of 12 amino acids. V was trimmed by 12 bases and J by 5 bases, leaving 12 bases between them. Looked up from germline, CDR1 is KGHDR and CDR2 is SFDVKD. The CDR3 loop reads CAAQRGTGELFF. The CDR3 DNA follows: TGTGCCGCACAGCGAGGTACCGGGGAGCTGTTTTTT.

In the case of this clonotype: An end of the junction differs from the germline gene, which may be a read error. The chain has TRBV20-1 and TRBJ1-2; TRBD1 is a possible D gene (5 bases). The CDR3 contains 11 residues. Germline CDR1 and CDR2: DFQATT and SNEGSKA (reference sequence). The CDR3 sequence is CSARLSREAAF. For the CDR3, the DNA is TGCAGTGCTAGATTAAGCAGGGAAGCGGCCTTC.

This clonotype occurred a few times. The V gene is TRBV5-1, the J gene TRBJ1-1; D is ambiguous. The CDR3 covers 16 residues. V was shortened by 3 bases and J by 1 base, with 16 bases between the two germline ends. CDR1 and CDR2 (germline): SGHRS, YFSETQ. This CDR3 reads CASSSLLGRPNTEAFF. The CDR3 DNA sequence: TGCGCCAGCAGCTCGCTCCTTGGCCGGCCGAACACTGAAGCTTTCTTT.

This clonotype was observed a handful of times. The rearrangement joins TRBV11-3 to TRBJ2-1; 12 positions match TRBD1. J lost 7 bases, V lost 5 bases, and 3 bases had no gene match. The CDR3 has 14 amino acids. Germline lookup yields CDR1 SGHNT and CDR2 YENEEA. CDR3 in amino acids: CASSGDRGRNEQFF. The CDR3 coding sequence is TGTGCCAGCAGCGGGGACAGGGGGCGAAATGAGCAGTTCTTC.

V is TRBV7-9 and J is TRBJ2-6, with D uncertain. V was shortened by 3 bases and J by 2 bases, with 14 bases between the two germline ends. The CDR3 has 17 residues. Per the germline V gene, CDR1 is SEHNR and CDR2 is FQNEAQ (reference sequence). The CDR3 sequence is CASSFRLVRAGANVLTF. The CDR3, as DNA: TGTGCCAGCAGCTTCCGCCTGGTTCGGGCTGGGGCCAACGTCCTGACTTTC.

The chain carries TRBV29-1 and TRBJ2-7; 9 nucleotides line up with TRBD2. CDR1 SQVTM and CDR2 ANQGSEA come from the germline V gene. The CDR3 covers 13 residues. V lost 4 bases, J lost 3 bases, and 4 bases stayed unmatched. The CDR3, as DNA: TGCAGCGTTGGGCGGGGGGGTGGCTACGAGCAGTACTTC. Encoded protein: CSVGRGGGYEQYF.

The V and J genes are TRBV11-2 and TRBJ2-5; D gene ambiguous. V lost 5 bases and J lost 2, with 12 bases in between. Germline V gene sequence: CDR1 SGHAT, CDR2 FQNNGV. The CDR3 loop spans 14 amino acids. The CDR3 sequence is CASSLKVWQETQYF. DNA of the CDR3: TGTGCCAGCAGCCTGAAAGTGTGGCAAGAGACCCAGTACTTC.

This clonotype was picked up a small number of times. The chain links TRBV29-1 to TRBJ2-3; D is possibly TRBD1 (5 bases). This CDR3 region has 13 residues. Germline assignment: CDR1 SQVTM and CDR2 ANQGSEA. Trimming shortened V by 0 bases and J by 4 bases, and 8 bases separated the two germline ends. The CDR3 loop is CSVEDRVPDTQYF. CDR3 coding DNA: TGCAGCGTTGAAGACAGGGTTCCAGATACGCAGTATTTT.

In this sample, this clonotype turned up a few times. The chain has TRBV5-1 and TRBJ2-3; D is tentatively TRBD1 or TRBD2 (6 bases each). The CDR3 is 13 residues long. V lost 7 bases and J 0 bases, leaving 9 bases between the germline ends. Germline CDR1 is SGHRS and CDR2 is YFSETQ. The CDR3 loop is CASLGGSTDTQYF. CDR3 coding DNA: TGCGCCAGCTTAGGGGGGAGCACAGATACGCAGTATTTT.

The V call is TRBV18, the J call TRBJ1-5; a possible D gene is TRBD1 (5 bases). The CDR3 consists of 15 residues. Germline V gene lookup returns CDR1 KGHSH and CDR2 LQKENI. Trimming took 4 bases from V and 5 from J, leaving 15 bases between them. The DNA for the CDR3 is TGTGCCAGCTCACAAAATACGGGGCTGGATCAGCCCCAGCATTTT. It yields the protein CASSQNTGLDQPQHF.

This clonotype occurred a few times. The rearrangement joins TRBV12-3 or TRBV12-4 to TRBJ2-2; D gene uncertain. This CDR3 has 14 residues. Trimming took off 2 bases at V and 10 bases at J, with 14 bases between the two ends. CDR3 protein: CASSLFGSASELFF. The CDR3 DNA sequence: TGTGCCAGCAGTTTATTCGGGTCGGCATCGGAGCTGTTTTTT.

The chain uses TRBV20-1 and TRBJ2-3, with TRBD1 matching over 9 bases. Losses at the gene ends were 6 bases for V and 0 bases for J; bases not matched to a gene: 13. There are 17 residues in the CDR3. Germline lookup yields CDR1 DFQATT and CDR2 SNEGSKA (reference sequence). CDR3 nucleotide sequence: TGCAGTGCAACCGACAGGGGGGGTCCTATTAGCACAGATACGCAGTATTTT. It codes for CSATDRGGPISTDTQYF.